This T cell receptor (beta chain) was retrieved from a study of regulatory T cells in long-lasting Graves disease. Study-level background: Antithyroid drugs had been taken under 3 months by newly diagnosed Graves' patients.

Investigators prepared the TCR beta libraries by applying iRepertoire HTBI primers and Arm-PCR of CDR3 regions. Each CDR3 protein gets one entry after TCRdb re-called the multiplex PCR reads with MiXCR. In the table there are hundreds of thousands of distinct CDR3 sequences, around 16% of which are singletons. Described time point: newly diagnosed GD, antithyroid drugs for less than 3 months. RNA from PBMCs was the source of the TCR library. Patients were from an endocrinology department in Xi'an, China. EDTA tubes received about 10 milliliters of collected peripheral blood. This clonotype was observed many times. Germline lookup yields CDR1 SQVTM and CDR2 ANQGSEA. V dropped 3 bases and J dropped 5; count of bases not matched to a gene: 6. The CDR3 is 13 amino acids. These same data were also listed under a study on T cells in Graves' hyperthyroidism and ophthalmopathy. From that study: The model identified upcoming ophthalmopathy a median about 6.5 months ahead of onset.

The chain links TRBV29-1 to TRBJ2-5; 7 bases are shared with TRBD1. Source: peripheral blood mononuclear cells (PBMCs), taken at new diagnosis, from a patient treated with antithyroid drugs. The receptor was isolated from a middle-aged woman with Graves disease. The CDR3 bases are TGCAGCGTTGATCCGACAGGGAAGGAGACCCAGTACTTC. It specifies CSVDPTGKETQYF.